Each of the 7 T cell receptor beta chains below was sequenced from the same sample in a study of cytomegalovirus exposure and HLA in healthy donors. The PCR made use of 60 Vbeta and 13 Jbeta primers. Some clones are missing from TCRdb's copy, which holds only in-frame ones; the method was immunoSEQ multiplex PCR. In the table there are over 150,000 clones, roughly 70% of which are singletons. The sequenced material came from PBMCs. These receptors were obtained from a woman between 45 and 60 years old in good health and CMV-seropositive.

This chain connects TRBV29-1 to TRBJ1-3; D call uncertain. V lost 5 bases and J 0 bases, leaving 14 bases between the germline ends. The CDR3 totals 15 residues. Germline V gene lookup returns CDR1 SQVTM and CDR2 ANQGSEA. The CDR3 spells CSVNFGSSSGNTIYF. CDR3 nucleotide sequence: TGCAGCGTTAATTTCGGGAGTAGCTCTGGAAACACCATATATTTT.

This clone was seen a few times. The J gene is TRBJ2-3, the V gene TRBV9; TRBD2 agrees at 9 bases. The CDR3 loop spans 16 amino acids. Trimming at V came to 4 bases and at J to 6 bases, leaving 12 bases not matched to a gene. CDR1 is SGDLS and CDR2 is YYNGEE in the germline V gene. The CDR3 region has the DNA TGTGCCAGCAGCCCCATTGGCGGGGGGGCTGTGGATACGCAGTATTTT. Translating it yields CASSPIGGGAVDTQYF.

The chain recombines TRBV11-2 with TRBJ2-7; TRBD1 is a possible D gene (6 bases). Germline lookup yields CDR1 SGHAT and CDR2 FQNNGV. V shed 8 bases and J shed 0 bases, with 14 bases lying between them. The CDR3 spans 14 residues. The CDR3 DNA reads as TGTGCCAGCCGAAATACAGGGAACTCCTACGAGCAGTACTTC. It encodes CASRNTGNSYEQYF.

This clone came up a few times. This chain uses TRBV6-4 with TRBJ2-3; possibly TRBD1 for D (6 bases). With 11 bases removed from V and 5 bases from J, the gap between germline ends came to 17 bases. Germline assignment: CDR1 MRHNA and CDR2 SNTAGT. The length of the CDR3 is 13 residues. The CDR3 here is CASSTGPLDTQYF. CDR3 DNA: TGTGCCTCCTCCACAGGGCCCTTAGATACGCAGTATTTT.

This clone came up a few times. J is TRBJ1-2 and V is TRBV5-4; 12 bases map to TRBD1. Trimming cost V 4 bases and J 2 bases; bases outside gene matches: 6. The CDR3 extends over 16 amino acids. Germline values: CDR1 SGHNT, CDR2 YYREEE (reference sequence). As DNA, the CDR3 is TGTGCCAGCAGCCCCCGGGACAGGGGGCCAAACTATGGCTACACCTTC. Amino acid sequence: CASSPRDRGPNYGYTF.

This chain connects TRBV2 to TRBJ1-1; TRBD1 matches at 7 bases. This CDR3 is built from 12 residues. V lost 5 bases, J lost 6 bases, and 3 bases stayed unmatched. CDR1 is SNHLY, CDR2 FYNNEI, per germline. The CDR3 region has the DNA TGTGCCAGCAGTTGGGACAGCGCTGAAGCTTTCTTT. The encoded protein is CASSWDSAEAFF.

The chain employs TRBV6-5 and TRBJ2-2; D might be TRBD2 (6 bases). The V end was cut by 6 bases, the J end by 2 bases, with 13 bases between. Germline lookup yields CDR1 MNHEY and CDR2 SVGAGI. The CDR3 length is 15 residues. This CDR3 is CASRKRDLNTGELFF. In nucleotides, the CDR3 is TGTGCCAGCAGAAAACGGGACTTAAACACCGGGGAGCTGTTTTTT.